The 14 T cell receptor beta chains below come from one sample, sequenced in a study of T cell responses to AZD1222 COVID-19 vaccine. The data were produced by immunoSEQ multiplex PCR, yet TCRdb's version contains in-frame clones alone and is incomplete. The table shows 90,000 to 150,000 clones, with roughly 86% occurring only once. This specimen was peripheral blood, taken 28 days after the second AZD1222 dose. The receptors originated from an adult who received the AZD1222 COVID-19 vaccine.

This chain joins TRBV19 and TRBJ1-4; 8 nucleotides align to TRBD1. CDR1 and CDR2 from the germline V gene are LNHDA and SQIVND (reference sequence). The V gene end was trimmed by 6 bases and the J gene end by 5 bases; junction bases not matched to a gene: 5. This CDR3 comprises 14 residues. This CDR3 reads CASSPGGRNEKLFF. CDR3 DNA: TGTGCCAGTAGCCCAGGGGGCAGGAATGAAAAACTGTTTTTT.

A note on this clone: The sample contains more than one DNA sequence encoding this CDR3. V is TRBV7-3 and J is TRBJ2-1; TRBD1 might be the D (5 bases). Trimming removed 4 bases at V and 6 bases at J, with 13 bases between. The CDR3 has 14 amino acids. Germline V CDR1 and CDR2: SGHTA, FQGTGA. CDR3 in DNA: TGTGCCAGCAGCTCCGCCCCACAGGCCAATGAGCAGTTCTTC. Encoded protein: CASSSAPQANEQFF. Looking up the rest from reference TRBV7-3 and TRBJ2-1 gives the full variable domain: GAGVSQTPSNKVTEKGKYVELRCDPISGHTALYWYRQSLGQGPEFLIYFQGTGAADDSGLPNDRFFAVRPEGSVSTLKIQRTERGDSAVYLCASSSAPQANEQFFGPGTRLTVL.

The chain links TRBV7-9 to TRBJ2-7, with D possibly TRBD1 on 5 matching bases. The CDR3 is 12 amino acids. Germline CDR1 is SEHNR and CDR2 is FQNEAQ (reference sequence). Between the trimmed V and J ends, which lost 5 bases and 7 bases, there was a span of 12 bases. The CDR3 region has the DNA TGTGCCAGCAGCATCCAGGGATGGGAGCAGTACTTC. Amino acids: CASSIQGWEQYF.

The CDR3 reads CASSGSPQGIGNTIYF. The CDR3 DNA follows: TGTGCCAGCTCAGGCTCTCCACAGGGAATCGGAAACACCATATATTTT. J is TRBJ1-3 and V is TRBV18, with D possibly matching TRBD1 (6 bases). Between the trimmed V and J ends, which lost 5 bases and 4 bases, there was a span of 18 bases. The CDR3 sequence is 16 residues long. Germline CDR1 is KGHSH and CDR2 is LQKENI.

CDR3 nucleotide sequence: TGTGCCAGCAGCCCATCCGGGATTGAGATCAATGGCTACACCTTC. Residues: CASSPSGIEINGYTF. The J gene is TRBJ1-2, the V gene TRBV7-9; D is uncertain. The CDR3 loop spans 15 amino acids. Trimming cost V 5 bases and J 6 bases, with 19 bases left between them. The V gene's germline CDR1 is SEHNR and CDR2 FQNEAQ (reference sequence).

Ten or more counts support this clone. V and J are TRBV10-2 and TRBJ1-5; no reliable D call. Looked up from germline, CDR1 is WSHSY and CDR2 is SAAADI. V was trimmed by 4 bases and J by 6 bases, leaving 13 bases between them. The CDR3 runs to 14 residues. DNA for the CDR3: TGCGCCAGCAGTGTTGTTCGCGGGAGTCAGCCCCAGCATTTT. Translated: CASSVVRGSQPQHF.

V usage is TRBV5-1 and J usage is TRBJ1-1, with D perhaps TRBD1 (6 bases). Trimming removed 4 bases at V and 7 bases at J, with 17 bases between. Germline V gene lookup returns CDR1 SGHRS and CDR2 YFSETQ. The CDR3 sequence is 14 residues long. The CDR3, as DNA: TGCGCCAGCAGCCCCCACGGGGGCGGAGGTGAAGCTTTCTTT. Translating it yields CASSPHGGGGEAFF.

Concerning this clone: The sample has other DNA sequences that encode this CDR3 too. V usage is TRBV28 and J usage is TRBJ1-2; no definite D call. Germline CDR1 and CDR2: MDHEN and SYDVKM. The CDR3 sequence is 13 residues long. Trimming took off 4 bases at V and 2 bases at J, with 8 bases between the two ends. The CDR3 spells CASSSGVNYGYTF. CDR3 in DNA: TGTGCCAGCAGTTCTGGGGTGAACTATGGCTACACCTTC.

This clone was seen more than once but under ten times. The rearrangement links TRBV4-3 to TRBJ1-4; 10 nucleotides agree with TRBD1. Trimming cost V 0 bases and J 6 bases; bases outside gene matches: 7. The length of the CDR3 is 17 residues. Per the germline V gene, CDR1 is LGHNA and CDR2 is YSLEER. CDR3 protein: CASSQEPPGQGYEKLFF. CDR3 coding DNA: TGCGCCAGCAGCCAAGAACCCCCGGGACAGGGGTATGAAAAACTGTTTTTT.

The chain links TRBV27 to TRBJ2-7; tentative D call: TRBD1 (6 bases). V dropped 2 bases and J dropped 3 bases, with 11 bases sitting between them. The CDR3 has 14 residues. The V gene's germline CDR1 is MNHEY and CDR2 SMNVEV (reference sequence). CDR3 in amino acids: CASSLRDNSYEQYF. As DNA, the CDR3 is TGTGCCAGCAGTTTACGGGACAACAGCTACGAGCAGTACTTC.

V usage is TRBV7-2 and J usage is TRBJ1-3; D is unresolved. From germline, CDR1 is SGHTA and CDR2 FQGNSA. The ends were cut back, 2 bases at V and 4 bases at J, with 6 bases in the middle. The CDR3 length is 13 residues. The CDR3 bases are TGTGCCAGCAGCTTATCCGGGGGAAACACCATATATTTT. Translating gives CASSLSGGNTIYF.

This clone was counted a single time. This rearrangement joins TRBV5-5 to TRBJ1-4; TRBD1 agrees at 7 bases. Germline V gene data show CDR1 as SGHKS and CDR2 as YYEKEE (reference sequence). This CDR3 has 14 amino acids. V dropped 4 bases and J dropped 6; count of bases not matched to a gene: 6. CDR3 protein: CASSGEGTDEKLFF. In DNA, the CDR3 is TGTGCCAGCAGCGGGGAAGGGACAGATGAAAAACTGTTTTTT.

V and J are TRBV12-5 and TRBJ2-1; a weak D match, TRBD2 (5 bases). V lost 6 bases and J lost 9, with 18 bases in between. This CDR3 contains 14 residues. Per germline, CDR1 LGHNT and CDR2 FRNRAP. The CDR3 bases are TGTGCTAGTGGATCGACCCGCGGGTGGTCTGAGCAGTTCTTC. It codes for CASGSTRGWSEQFF.

Turning to this clone: Distinct nucleotide sequences in the sample also encode this CDR3. This chain joins TRBV6-5 and TRBJ2-7; D may be TRBD2 (5 bases). Germline CDR1 MNHEY, CDR2 SVGAGI. CDR3 length equals 13 residues. The ends were cut back, 6 bases at V and 3 bases at J, with 12 bases in the middle. CDR3 in DNA: TGTGCCAGCAGACAGAGGGAGAGCTACGAGCAGTACTTC. It encodes CASRQRESYEQYF.